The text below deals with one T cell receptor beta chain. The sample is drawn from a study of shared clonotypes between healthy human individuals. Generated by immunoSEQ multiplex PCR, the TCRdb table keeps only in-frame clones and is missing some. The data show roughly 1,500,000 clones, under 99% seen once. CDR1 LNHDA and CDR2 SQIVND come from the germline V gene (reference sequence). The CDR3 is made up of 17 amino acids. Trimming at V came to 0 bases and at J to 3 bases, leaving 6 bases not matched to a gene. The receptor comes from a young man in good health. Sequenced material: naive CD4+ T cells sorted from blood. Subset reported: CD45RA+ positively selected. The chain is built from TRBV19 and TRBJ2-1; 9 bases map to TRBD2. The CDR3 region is CASSIDYGTSNYNEQFF. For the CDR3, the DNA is TGTGCCAGTAGTATAGATTATGGGACTAGCAACTACAATGAGCAGTTCTTC. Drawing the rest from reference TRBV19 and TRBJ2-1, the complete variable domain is DGGITQSPKYLFRKEGQNVTLSCEQNLNHDAMYWYRQDPGQGLRLIYYSQIVNDFQKGDIAEGYSVSREKKESFPLTVTSAQKNPTAFYLCASSIDYGTSNYNEQFFGPGTRLTVL.